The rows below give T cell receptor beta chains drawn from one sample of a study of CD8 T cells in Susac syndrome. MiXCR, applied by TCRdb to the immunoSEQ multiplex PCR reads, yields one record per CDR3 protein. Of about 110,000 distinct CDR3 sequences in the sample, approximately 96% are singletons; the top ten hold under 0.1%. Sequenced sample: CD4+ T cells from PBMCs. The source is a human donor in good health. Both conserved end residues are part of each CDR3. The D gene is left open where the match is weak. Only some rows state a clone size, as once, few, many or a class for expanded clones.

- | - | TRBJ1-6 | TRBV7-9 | TGTGCCAGCAGCTTAGGCACAGGGCTGAATTCACCCCTCCACTTT | CASSLGTGLNSPLHF
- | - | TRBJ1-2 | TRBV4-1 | TGCGCCAGCAGCCGTAGACTCAATCCCAACTATGGCTACACCTTC | CASSRRLNPNYGYTF
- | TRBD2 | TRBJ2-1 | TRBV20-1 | TGCAGTGCTGGAGCGGGAGTCGTCAATGAGCAGTTCTTC | CSAGAGVVNEQFF
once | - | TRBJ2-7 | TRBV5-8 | TGTGCCAGCAGCCTTGTCAGGGTAGAGCAGTACTTC | CASSLVRVEQYF
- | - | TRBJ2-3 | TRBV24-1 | TGTGCCACCAGTGATTTGTTCAGTAGCACAGATACGCAGTATTTT | CATSDLFSSTDTQYF
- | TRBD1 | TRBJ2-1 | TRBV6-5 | TGTGCCAGCAGTCGGACAGGGTGGGATGAGCAGTTCTTC | CASSRTGWDEQFF
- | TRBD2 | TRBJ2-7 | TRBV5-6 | TGTGCCAGCAGCCCACGGACTAGCGGGACCTACGAGCAGTACTTC | CASSPRTSGTYEQYF
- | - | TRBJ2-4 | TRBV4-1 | TGCGCCAGCAGCCAAGGACAAGGGATAGCCAAAAACATTCAGTACTTC | CASSQGQGIAKNIQYF
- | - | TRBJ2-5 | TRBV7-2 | TGTGCCAGCAGCTTAGCGGGCACCCGAGAGACCCAGTACTTC | CASSLAGTRETQYF
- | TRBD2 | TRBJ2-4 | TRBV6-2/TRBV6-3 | TGTGCCAGCAGTTACCCTACTAGCGGGAGAGCTCCCATTAACAAAAACATTCAGTACTTC | CASSYPTSGRAPINKNIQYF
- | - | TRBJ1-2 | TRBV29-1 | TGCAGCGTAGTTAGGGGGGCAAGCGGCTACACCTTC | CSVVRGASGYTF
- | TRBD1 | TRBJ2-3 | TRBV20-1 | TGCAGTGCTAGAAGGGACAGGGGGAAGGCAGATACGCAGTATTTT | CSARRDRGKADTQYF
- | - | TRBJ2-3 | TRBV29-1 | TGCAGCGTTGCCACCACAGATACGCAGTATTTT | CSVATTDTQYF
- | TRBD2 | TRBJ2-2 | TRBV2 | TGTGCCAGCAGTCCCCCTAGCGGCCCTAACACCGGGGAGCTGTTTTTT | CASSPPSGPNTGELFF
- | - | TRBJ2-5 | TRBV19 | TGTGCCAGTAGTATAGTTGCTCAAGAGACCCAGTACTTC | CASSIVAQETQYF
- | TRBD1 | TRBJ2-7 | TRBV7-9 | TGTGCCAGCAGCTTAGGGGACAGGGGGCATGGCGAGCAGTACTTC | CASSLGDRGHGEQYF
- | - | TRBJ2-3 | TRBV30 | TGTGCCTGGACCCAGGGGCTGAGAGATACGCAGTATTTT | CAWTQGLRDTQYF
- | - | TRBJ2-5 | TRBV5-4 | TGTGCCAGCAGCGTGGACGGTCAAGAGACCCAGTACTTC | CASSVDGQETQYF
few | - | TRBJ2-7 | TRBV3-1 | TGTGCCAGCAGCCAAGATGCCAGCTCCTACGAGCAGTACTTC | CASSQDASSYEQYF
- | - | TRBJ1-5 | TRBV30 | TGTGCCTGGGCTGCTGGGAGCAATCAGCCCCAGCATTTT | CAWAAGSNQPQHF
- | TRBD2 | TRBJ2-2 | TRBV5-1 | TGCGCCAGCAGCACGACTAGCGGGAGCGGCACCGGGGAGCTGTTTTTT | CASSTTSGSGTGELFF
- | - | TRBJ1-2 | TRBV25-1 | TGTGCCAGCAGTGAATTTTCCGGGACTGCGTATGGCTACACCTTC | CASSEFSGTAYGYTF
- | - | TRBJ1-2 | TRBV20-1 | TGCAGTGCTCAAGCATCGGGGATAGGGGGCTACACCTTC | CSAQASGIGGYTF
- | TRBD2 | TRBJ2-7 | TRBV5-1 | TGCGCCAGCAGCTTGGGGCGGGGGGCCTCCTACGAGCAGTACTTC | CASSLGRGASYEQYF
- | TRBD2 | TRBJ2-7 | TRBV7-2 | TGTGCCAGCAGCCTCGGGGGGGGTTATTTATACGAGCAGTACTTC | CASSLGGGYLYEQYF
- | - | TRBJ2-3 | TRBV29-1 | TGCAGCGGCGGACTTCCAGATACGCAGTATTTT | CSGGLPDTQYF
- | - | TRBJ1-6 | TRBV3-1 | TGTGCCAGCAGCCAAGTCGGCACCAAGGGGTCACCCCTCCACTTT | CASSQVGTKGSPLHF
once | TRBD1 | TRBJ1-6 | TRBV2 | TGTGCCAGCAGCCTAGCCGGGACAGCAAATTCACCCCTCCACTTT | CASSLAGTANSPLHF
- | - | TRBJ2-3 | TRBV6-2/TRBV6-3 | TGTGCCAGCAGCACTCGGACAGGCACAGATACGCAGTATTTT | CASSTRTGTDTQYF
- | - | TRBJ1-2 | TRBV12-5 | TGTGCTAGTGGTTTGGGCCAGGGAGCTGGCTACACCTTC | CASGLGQGAGYTF
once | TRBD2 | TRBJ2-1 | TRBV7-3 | TGTGCCAGCAGCCTAAGCTTTAATTTAGCGGGGGGGAACAATGAGCAGTTCTTC | CASSLSFNLAGGNNEQFF
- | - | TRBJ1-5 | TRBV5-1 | TGCGCCAGCAGCCCGATGGGGGGCGGGCAGCCCCAGCATTTT | CASSPMGGGQPQHF
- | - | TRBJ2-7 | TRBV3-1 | TGTGCCAGCAGCTCCCGGACCGCCAGCTCCTACGAGCAGTACTTC | CASSSRTASSYEQYF
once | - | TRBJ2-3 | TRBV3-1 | TGTGCCAGCAGCCGCAGGACAACTCGGGGGGATACGCAGTATTTT | CASSRRTTRGDTQYF
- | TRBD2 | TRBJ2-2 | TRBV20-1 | TGCAGTGCTAGAGATTCGGGCGGGGGGGCCGGGGAGCTGTTTTTT | CSARDSGGGAGELFF
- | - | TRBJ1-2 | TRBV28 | - | CASILGGENYGYTF
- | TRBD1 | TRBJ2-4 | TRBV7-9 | TGTGCCAGCAGCCAGGGACAGGGGGCAGTAAACATTCAGTACTTC | CASSQGQGAVNIQYF
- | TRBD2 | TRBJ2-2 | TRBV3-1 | TGTGCCAGCAGCCAAGATCTGGGGGGAGGGTTGGACACCGGGGAGCTGTTTTTT | CASSQDLGGGLDTGELFF
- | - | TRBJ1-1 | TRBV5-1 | TGCGCCAGCAGCTTGGTGGCAGGGACGGATGAAGCTTTCTTT | CASSLVAGTDEAFF
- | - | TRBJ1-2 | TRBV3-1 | TGTGCCAGCAGCCCCCTCTATGGCTACACCTTC | CASSPLYGYTF
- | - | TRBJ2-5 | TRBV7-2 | TGTGCCAGCAGCCTCGGGCTAAGGGAGACCCAGTACTTC | CASSLGLRETQYF
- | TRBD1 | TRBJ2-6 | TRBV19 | TGTGCCAGTAGGTGGACAGGGCACTCTGGGGCCAACGTCCTGACTTTC | CASRWTGHSGANVLTF
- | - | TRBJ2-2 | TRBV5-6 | TGTGCCAGCAGCTTCCCGGGTTCGGGTGAGACCGGGGAGCTGTTTTTT | CASSFPGSGETGELFF
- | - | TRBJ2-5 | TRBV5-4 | TGTGCCAGCAGCTCAGCGGTACAAGAGACCCAGTACTTC | CASSSAVQETQYF
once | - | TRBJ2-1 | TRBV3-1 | TGTGCCAGCAGCCCCTCTAGGGCCCAAGGGGATGAGCAGTTCTTC | CASSPSRAQGDEQFF
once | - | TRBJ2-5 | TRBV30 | TGTGCCTGGAGTATAAATTGGAGGAGTCTGGGAGAGACCCAGTACTTC | CAWSINWRSLGETQYF
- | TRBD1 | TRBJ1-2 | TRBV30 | TGTGCCTGGAAGACAGGGTTTTGGTATGGCTACACCTTC | CAWKTGFWYGYTF
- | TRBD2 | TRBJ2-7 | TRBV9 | TGTGCCAGCAGCTTTCGGACTAGCGCACACGAGCAGTACTTC | CASSFRTSAHEQYF